This TCR beta chain was identified during a study of shared clonotypes between healthy human individuals. Naive CD8 cells lacked CD45RO, underwent positive selection for CCR7 and left out terminally differentiated effector memory CD45RA+ cells. Here immunoSEQ multiplex PCR was the method, and the copy in TCRdb shows in-frame clones only, minus some. The sample carries about 2.1 million clones, just over 90% recorded once. The length of the CDR3 is 13 residues. Trimming cost V 6 bases and J 8 bases, with 13 bases left between them. Per germline, CDR1 MNHEY and CDR2 SMNVEV (reference sequence). The chain links TRBV27 to TRBJ1-4; D remains ambiguous. This sequence originates from a man between 18 and 35 years old in good health. Some clones in this sample may be carry-over from other donors' samples. Sequenced: naive CD8+ T cells from PBMCs. This chain's CDR3 is CASRRWTEEKLFF. In nucleotides, the CDR3 is TGTGCCAGCAGACGATGGACGGAGGAAAAACTGTTTTTT.